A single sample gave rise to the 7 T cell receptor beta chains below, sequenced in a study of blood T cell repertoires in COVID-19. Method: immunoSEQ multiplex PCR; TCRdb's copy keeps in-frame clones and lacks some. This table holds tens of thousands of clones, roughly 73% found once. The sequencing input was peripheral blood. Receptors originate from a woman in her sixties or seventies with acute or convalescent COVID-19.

The DNA of the CDR3 is TGTGCCAGCAGCTCCCGGGAGCTCTCTGGAAACACCATATATTTT. It specifies CASSSRELSGNTIYF. This chain uses TRBV7-2 with TRBJ1-3; no clear D. The V and J ends lost 4 bases and 0 bases respectively, with 10 bases between them. CDR1 SGHTA and CDR2 FQGNSA come from the germline V gene. The CDR3 has 15 amino acids.

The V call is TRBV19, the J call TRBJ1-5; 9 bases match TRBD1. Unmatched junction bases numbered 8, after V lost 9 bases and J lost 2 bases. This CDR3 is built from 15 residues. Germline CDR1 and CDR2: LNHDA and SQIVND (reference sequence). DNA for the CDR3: TGTGCCAGCAGGCGGGACAGGGATGGCAATCAGCCCCAGCATTTT. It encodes CASRRDRDGNQPQHF.

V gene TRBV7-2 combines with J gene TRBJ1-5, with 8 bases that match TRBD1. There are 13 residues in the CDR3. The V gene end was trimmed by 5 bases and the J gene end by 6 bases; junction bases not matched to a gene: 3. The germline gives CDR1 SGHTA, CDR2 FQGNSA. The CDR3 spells CASSSTGGQPQHF. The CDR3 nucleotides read TGTGCCAGCAGCAGCACAGGGGGTCAGCCCCAGCATTTT.

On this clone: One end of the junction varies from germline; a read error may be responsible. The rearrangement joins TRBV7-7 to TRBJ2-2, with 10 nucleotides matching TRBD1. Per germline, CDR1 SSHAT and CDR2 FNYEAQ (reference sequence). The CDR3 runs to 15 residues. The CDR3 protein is CASSLDRGRDGELFF. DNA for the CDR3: TGTGCTAGCAGCTTAGACAGGGGGCGCGACGGGGAGCTGTTTTTT.

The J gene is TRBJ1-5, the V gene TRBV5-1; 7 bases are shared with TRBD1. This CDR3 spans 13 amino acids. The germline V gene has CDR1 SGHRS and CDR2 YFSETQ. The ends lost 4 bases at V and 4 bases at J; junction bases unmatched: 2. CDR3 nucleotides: TGCGCCAGCAGCCTGGACAGGAATCAGCCCCAGCATTTT. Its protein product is CASSLDRNQPQHF.

The CDR3 nucleotides read TGTGCCAGTAGTATAGGACTCCCGGGACAGGGCTTTTACGAGCAGTACTTC. It yields the protein CASSIGLPGQGFYEQYF. J is TRBJ2-7 and V is TRBV19; the match to TRBD1 covers 9 bases. The CDR3 spans 17 residues. V shed 1 base, J shed 4 bases, and the junction held 11 bases outside the gene matches. Germline loops: CDR1 LNHDA, CDR2 SQIVND (reference sequence). The whole variable domain, filled in from reference TRBV19 and TRBJ2-7, reads DGGITQSPKYLFRKEGQNVTLSCEQNLNHDAMYWYRQDPGQGLRLIYYSQIVNDFQKGDIAEGYSVSREKKESFPLTVTSAQKNPTAFYLCASSIGLPGQGFYEQYFGPGTRLTVT.

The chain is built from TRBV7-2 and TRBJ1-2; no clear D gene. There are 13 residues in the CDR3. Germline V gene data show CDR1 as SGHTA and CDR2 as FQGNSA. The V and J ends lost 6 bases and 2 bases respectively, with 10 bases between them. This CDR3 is CASSFRQNYGYTF. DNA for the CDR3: TGTGCCAGCAGTTTCAGACAAAACTATGGCTACACCTTC.